A single T cell receptor (beta chain) is shown here with its context. This entry is derived from a study of blood T cell repertoires in COVID-19. Study details: PBMCs, B-cell-depleted T cells, or T cells were the source of the cDNA or gDNA that made up the material.

Measured with immunoSEQ multiplex PCR; TCRdb has only the in-frame clones, and not every one. The repertoire holds some 150,000 clones, approximately 84% seen once, with 2% to 3% in the top ten. The length of the CDR3 is 15 residues. J lost 7 bases, V lost 4 bases, and 8 bases had no gene match. Germline CDR1 is SGHRS and CDR2 is YFSETQ. Sequenced input: peripheral blood. This clonotype was sampled from a human donor with acute or convalescent COVID-19. The donor label of this sample is uncertain. The chain joins TRBV5-1 to TRBJ2-2; 9 positions match TRBD1. CDR3 DNA sequence: TGCGCCAGCAGCCTCGACAGGGGGTTACTCGGGGAGCTGTTTTTT. Encoded protein: CASSLDRGLLGELFF.